This T cell receptor (beta chain) was identified during a study of Graves' ophthalmopathy and Graves' hyperthyroidism. Researchers took RNA transcripts and amplified TCR beta CDR3 regions from them. HTBI primers were employed in first-round RT-PCR, then a second-round multiplex PCR followed. TCRdb reprocessed the multiplex PCR reads via MiXCR and lists one record per CDR3 protein. The sample has fewer than 250,000 distinct CDR3 sequences, roughly 27% seen once. The study's findings and limits: Between ophthalmopathy and stable hyperthyroidism, a 13-signature model drew a separation with roughly 88% sensitivity and roughly 80% specificity. The study's model predicted ophthalmopathy progression at about 64% sensitivity and 72.22% specificity.

This clonotype was seen at least ten times. No antigen is known for it. Trimming removed 1 base at V and 3 bases at J, with 4 bases between. The germline V gene encodes CDR1 SGHTA and CDR2 FQGNSA. The CDR3 has 13 residues. Pregnancy or lactation, uncontrolled infections and other autoimmune diseases were grounds for excluding patients. The PBMCs originated from approximately 9.5 ml of fresh peripheral blood. Input material: peripheral blood. This TCR derives from a man aged 45-60 years with Graves' ophthalmopathy. This chain uses TRBV7-2 with TRBJ1-5; D is unresolved. In DNA, the CDR3 is TGTGCCAGCAGCTTAGGACTCAATCAGCCCCAGCATTTT. It codes for CASSLGLNQPQHF.